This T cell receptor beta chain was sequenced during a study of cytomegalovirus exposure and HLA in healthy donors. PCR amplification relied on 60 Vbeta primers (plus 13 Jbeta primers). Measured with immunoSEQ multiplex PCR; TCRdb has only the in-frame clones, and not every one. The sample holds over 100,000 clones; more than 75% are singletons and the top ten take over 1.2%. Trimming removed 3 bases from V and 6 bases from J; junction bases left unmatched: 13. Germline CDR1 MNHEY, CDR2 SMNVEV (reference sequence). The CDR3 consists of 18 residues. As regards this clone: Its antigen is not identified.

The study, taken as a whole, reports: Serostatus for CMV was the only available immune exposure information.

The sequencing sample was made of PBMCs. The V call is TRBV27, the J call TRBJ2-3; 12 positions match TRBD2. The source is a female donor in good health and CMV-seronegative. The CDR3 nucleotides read TGTGCCAGCAGTTTCGGACTAGCGGGATCCGCGGGGGGTGATACGCAGTATTTT. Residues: CASSFGLAGSAGGDTQYF.